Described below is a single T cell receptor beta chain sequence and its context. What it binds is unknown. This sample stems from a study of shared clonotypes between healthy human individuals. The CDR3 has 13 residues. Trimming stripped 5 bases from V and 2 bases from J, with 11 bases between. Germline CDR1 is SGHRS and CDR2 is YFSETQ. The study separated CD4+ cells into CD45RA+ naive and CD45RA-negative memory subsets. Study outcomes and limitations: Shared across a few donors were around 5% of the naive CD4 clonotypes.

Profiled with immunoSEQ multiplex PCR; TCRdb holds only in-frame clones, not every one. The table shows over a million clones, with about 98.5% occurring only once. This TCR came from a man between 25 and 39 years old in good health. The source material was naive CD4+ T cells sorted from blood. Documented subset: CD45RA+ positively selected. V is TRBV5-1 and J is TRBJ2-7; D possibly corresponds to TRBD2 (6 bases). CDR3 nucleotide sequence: TGCGCCAGCAGGGGACTTCCAACCTACGAGCAGTACTTC. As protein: CASRGLPTYEQYF.